This passage covers 2 T cell receptor beta chains from one sample sequenced in a study of blood T cell repertoires in COVID-19. TCRdb's table, derived via immunoSEQ multiplex PCR, lists solely in-frame clones and lacks some. The profile shows some 200,000 clones, 86% of them singletons. The sample consisted of peripheral blood. Receptors were obtained from a woman between 45 and 65 years old with acute or convalescent COVID-19.

CDR3 coding DNA: TGCGCCAGCGGGGCGGGAGGGAGCTCCTACAATGAGCAGTTCTTC. Protein sequence: CASGAGGSSYNEQFF. This chain uses TRBV10-2 with TRBJ2-1; 9 bases align to TRBD2. The CDR3 covers 15 residues. V trimming: 8 bases; J trimming: 0 bases; junction bases outside the gene matches: 5. In germline, CDR1 is WSHSY, CDR2 SAAADI.

The chain combines TRBV21-1 with TRBJ2-1; the table's D gene call, TRBD2, was not cross checked with the DNA. TRBV21-1 is marked as a pseudogene. This CDR3 comprises 19 residues. In nucleotides, the CDR3 is TGTGCCAGCAGCCAATCGGATGAAGCGGGGATCCCTCGGGTAAATGAGCAGTTCTTC. It is translated as CASSQSDEAGIPRVNEQFF.